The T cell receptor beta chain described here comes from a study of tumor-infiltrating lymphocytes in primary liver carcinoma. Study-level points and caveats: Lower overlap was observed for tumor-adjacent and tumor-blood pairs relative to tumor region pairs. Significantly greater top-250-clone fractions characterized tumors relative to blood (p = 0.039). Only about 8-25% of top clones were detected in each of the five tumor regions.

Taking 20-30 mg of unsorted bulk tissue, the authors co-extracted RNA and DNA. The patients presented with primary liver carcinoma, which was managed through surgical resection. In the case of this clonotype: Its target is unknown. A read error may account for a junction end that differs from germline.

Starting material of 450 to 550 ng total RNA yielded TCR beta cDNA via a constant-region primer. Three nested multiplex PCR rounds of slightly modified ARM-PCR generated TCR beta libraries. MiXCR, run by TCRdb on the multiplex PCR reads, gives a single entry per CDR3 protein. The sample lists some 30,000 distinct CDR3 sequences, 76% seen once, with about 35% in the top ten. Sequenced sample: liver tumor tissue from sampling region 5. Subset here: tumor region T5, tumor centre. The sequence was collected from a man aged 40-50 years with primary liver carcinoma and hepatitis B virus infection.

The CDR3 DNA reads TGTGCCAGCAGCACGGGACTAGCGGAAGCAGATAGGCAGTATTTT. This codes for CASSTGLAEADRQYF. The chain is built from TRBV11-1 and TRBJ2-3, with 11 positions matching TRBD2. Germline V lookup: CDR1 SGHAT, CDR2 FQDESV (reference sequence). The CDR3 is made up of 15 amino acids.